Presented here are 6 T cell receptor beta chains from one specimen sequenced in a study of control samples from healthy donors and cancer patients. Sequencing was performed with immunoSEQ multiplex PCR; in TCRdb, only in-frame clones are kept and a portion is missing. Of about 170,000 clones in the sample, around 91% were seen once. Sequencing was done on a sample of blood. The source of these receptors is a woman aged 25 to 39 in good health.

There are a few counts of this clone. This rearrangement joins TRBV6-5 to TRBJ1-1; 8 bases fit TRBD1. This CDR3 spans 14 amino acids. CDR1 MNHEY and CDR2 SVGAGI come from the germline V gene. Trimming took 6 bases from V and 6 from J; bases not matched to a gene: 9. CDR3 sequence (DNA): TGTGCCAGCAGCCTGGGGCAGGGGGCATCTGAAGCTTTCTTT. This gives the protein CASSLGQGASEAFF.

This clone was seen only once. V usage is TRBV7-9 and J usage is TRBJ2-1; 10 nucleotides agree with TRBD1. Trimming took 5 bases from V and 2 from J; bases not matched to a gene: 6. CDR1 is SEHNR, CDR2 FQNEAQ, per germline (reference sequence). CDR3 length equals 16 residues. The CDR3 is CASSGTTGGAYNEQFF. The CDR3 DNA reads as TGTGCCAGCAGCGGAACGACAGGGGGCGCCTACAATGAGCAGTTCTTC.

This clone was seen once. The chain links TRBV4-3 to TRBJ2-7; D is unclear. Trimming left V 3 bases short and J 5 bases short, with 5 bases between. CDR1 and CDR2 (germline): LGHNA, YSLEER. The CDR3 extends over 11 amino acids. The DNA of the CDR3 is TGCGCCAGCAGCCAGGGTAACGAGCAGTACTTC. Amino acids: CASSQGNEQYF.

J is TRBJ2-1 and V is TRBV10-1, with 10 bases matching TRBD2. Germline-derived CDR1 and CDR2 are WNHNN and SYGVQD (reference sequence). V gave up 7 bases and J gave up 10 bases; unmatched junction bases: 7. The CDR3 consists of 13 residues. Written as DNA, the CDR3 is TGCGCCAGCACCCCGGGTAGCGGGGGGGAGCAGTTCTTC. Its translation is CASTPGSGGEQFF.

DNA for the CDR3: TGTGCCAGCAGTTACGGGGGACAGGGGGCCTACAATGAGCAGTTCTTC. This translates into CASSYGGQGAYNEQFF. The rearrangement joins TRBV6-6 to TRBJ2-1, with 11 bases that match TRBD1. The length of the CDR3 is 16 residues. Looked up from germline, CDR1 is MNHNY and CDR2 is SVGAGI (reference sequence). The junction had 2 bases not matched to a gene; V was cut back by 2 bases and J by 2 bases.

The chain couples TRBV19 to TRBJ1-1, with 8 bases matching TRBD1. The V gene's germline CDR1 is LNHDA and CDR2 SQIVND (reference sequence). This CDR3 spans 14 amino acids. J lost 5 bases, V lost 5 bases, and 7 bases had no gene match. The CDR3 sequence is CASSVRTGLTEAFF. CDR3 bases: TGTGCCAGTAGTGTGAGGACAGGGTTAACTGAAGCTTTCTTT.